This is a list of T cell receptor beta chains from one sample in a study of a mutant IDH1 vaccine in newly diagnosed glioma. Their antigens remain unidentified. Profiled with immunoSEQ multiplex PCR; TCRdb holds only in-frame clones, not every one. Of around 84,000 clones in the sample, roughly 77% are singletons; the top ten hold approximately 5.4%. Specimen: PBMCs, collected from a glioma patient whose treatment included an IDH1 peptide vaccine. The receptors originated from a man between 35 and 55 years old with glioma. CDR3s include the opening cysteine and the closing phenylalanine or tryptophan. D genes are given only for firm matches. Some rows mark clone size as missing; the rest say once, few, many or name a class of expanded clone.

j_call,clone_size,v_call,d_call,cdr3_nt,cdr3_aa
TRBJ2-3,.,TRBV11-2,TRBD1,TGTGCCAGCAGCCTAACGACAGGGACGGCAGATACGCAGTATTTT,CASSLTTGTADTQYF
TRBJ1-5,.,TRBV6-1,.,TGTGCCAGCAGTGAACCCCCCCGCCGACTGGGGGGCAATCAGCCCCAGCATTTT,CASSEPPRRLGGNQPQHF
TRBJ2-1,.,TRBV11-2,.,TGTGCCAGCAGCTCCATAATGGGAACCTACAATGAGCAGTTCTTC,CASSSIMGTYNEQFF
TRBJ1-6,.,TRBV7-2,.,TGTGCCAGCAGCTTAGCGGGGGCGTTAAATTCACCCCTCCACTTT,CASSLAGALNSPLHF
TRBJ2-3,.,TRBV30,TRBD2,TGTGCCTGGACAGCGGGGGGCACAGATACGCAGTATTTT,CAWTAGGTDTQYF
TRBJ2-5,.,TRBV9,TRBD2,TGTGCCAGCAGCGTAGGGGCTAGCGGGTTACAAGAGACCCAGTACTTC,CASSVGASGLQETQYF
TRBJ1-2,.,TRBV7-8,.,TGTGCCAGCAGCTTAGTCACGGGGAGCTATGGCTACACCTTC,CASSLVTGSYGYTF
TRBJ2-7,.,TRBV28,TRBD2,TGTGCCAGCAGTCCTAGCGGGAGCTCCTACGAGCAGTACTTC,CASSPSGSSYEQYF
TRBJ1-1,.,TRBV5-4,.,TGTGCCAGCAGCTTGGAGGGGGGACGCACTGAAGCTTTCTTT,CASSLEGGRTEAFF
TRBJ2-7,.,TRBV28,.,TGTGCCAGCAGTTTTCGGGGGACCGTCTACGAGCAGTACTTC,CASSFRGTVYEQYF
TRBJ1-5,few,TRBV21-1,.,TGTGCCAGCAGCAATTTGCTAAATCAGCCCCAGCATTTT,CASSNLLNQPQHF
TRBJ2-7,.,TRBV27,.,TGTGCCAGCAGTTTCGCAGGGCCCTACGAGCAGTACTTC,CASSFAGPYEQYF
TRBJ1-2,.,TRBV11-2,TRBD1,TGTGCCAGCAGCTTACTGGGACAGGGGGTCTATGGCTACACCTTC,CASSLLGQGVYGYTF
TRBJ2-7,.,TRBV6-1,.,TGTGCCAGCAGCGTAACAGGGATCACCTACGAGCAGTACTTC,CASSVTGITYEQYF
TRBJ1-1,few,TRBV10-3,.,TGTGCCAGTCATGGGGGGGCGTTCACTGAAGCTTTCTTT,CASHGGAFTEAFF
TRBJ2-1,.,TRBV6-5,TRBD2,TGTGCCAGCACCCCGGGGGGTTTCGACAATGAGCAGTTCTTC,CASTPGGFDNEQFF
TRBJ1-2,.,TRBV11-2,.,TGTGCCAGCAGCTTAGTTGGTCTTGGCTACACCTTC,CASSLVGLGYTF
TRBJ2-2,once,TRBV11-3,TRBD1,TGTGCCAGCAGCTTTTACAGGGGGGCCGGGGAGCTGTTTTTT,CASSFYRGAGELFF
TRBJ1-5,few,TRBV30,.,TGTGCCTGGAGCGCGGATAGCAATCAGCCCCAGCATTTT,CAWSADSNQPQHF
TRBJ1-5,few,TRBV15,TRBD1,TGTGCCACCAGCAGAGATTTCCGGGACAGGGTTCAGCCCCAGCATTTT,CATSRDFRDRVQPQHF
TRBJ2-5,.,TRBV11-3,TRBD2,TGTGCCAGCAGTCCCGGGACTAGCGGGGGGGCCGTGGAGACCCAGTACTTC,CASSPGTSGGAVETQYF
TRBJ2-1,.,TRBV7-2,.,TGTGCCAGCAGCTTAGGTGGGGGACTCGCCTACAATGAGCAGTTCTTC,CASSLGGGLAYNEQFF
TRBJ2-6,.,TRBV6-5,.,TGTGCCAGCAGTTTATCACACTCTGGGGCCAACGTCCTGACTTTC,CASSLSHSGANVLTF
TRBJ2-2,few,TRBV7-9,.,TGTGCCAGCAGCCTGAAGGAGGGGCGCACCGGGGAGCTGTTTTTT,CASSLKEGRTGELFF
TRBJ2-7,.,TRBV7-2,.,TGTGCCAGCAGCCTCATAAACGGCTACGAGCAGTACTTC,CASSLINGYEQYF
TRBJ2-7,.,TRBV5-1,TRBD1,TGCGCCAGCAGCATGACAGGGCCCTACGAGCAGTACTTC,CASSMTGPYEQYF
TRBJ2-5,.,TRBV7-9,.,TGTGCCAGCAGCCTCGCTCTCGGGGAGACCCAGTACTTC,CASSLALGETQYF
TRBJ2-2,.,TRBV6-4,.,TGTGCCAGCAGTGACTCCGCGAACACCGGGGAGCTGTTTTTT,CASSDSANTGELFF
TRBJ1-5,.,TRBV6-1,TRBD1,TGTGCCAGCAGTGAAGCAGGGGGCCCCAATCAGCCCCAGCATTTT,CASSEAGGPNQPQHF
TRBJ1-1,.,TRBV2,.,TGTGCCAGCAGTGAGGTAGGGATCCTCACTGAAGCTTTCTTT,CASSEVGILTEAFF
TRBJ1-1,.,TRBV5-1,.,.,CASSFGQGASFF